The 8 T cell receptor beta chains presented below share a single source sample, sequenced in a study of patients and donors after allogeneic stem cell transplantation. MiXCR, applied by TCRdb to the RT-PCR reads, yields one record per CDR3 protein. The repertoire includes about 410,000 distinct CDR3 sequences, 16% of them detected once, and around 7.9% sits in the top ten. Sequencing was performed on blood, either unsorted or a sorted T cell fraction (not recorded which). These TCRs come from a human donor who was either an allogeneic HSCT recipient or a stem cell or donor lymphocyte infusion donor (not recorded which). It is not recorded whose cells these are; they may come from a transplant donor.

This sequence joins TRBV12-3 or TRBV12-4 and TRBJ1-5; TRBD1 is a possible D gene (5 bases). The CDR3 contains 14 residues. Trimming removed 4 bases at V and 9 bases at J, with 16 bases between. The CDR3 nucleotides are TGTGCCAGCAGTTCATCGGGACTCCGAGGGCCCCAGCATTTT. Translation gives CASSSSGLRGPQHF.

The rearrangement uses TRBV6-2 or TRBV6-3 and TRBJ2-7; a weak D match, TRBD1 (5 bases). The V gene's germline CDR1 is MNHEY and CDR2 SVGEGT. Trimming shortened V by 4 bases and J by 5 bases, and 15 bases separated the two germline ends. The CDR3 is 14 residues long. In DNA form, the CDR3 reads TGTGCCAGCAGTTCTACCCAGGGTTACCACGAGCAGTACTTC. It encodes CASSSTQGYHEQYF.

This clonotype was counted a few times. The rearrangement uses TRBV4-2 and TRBJ2-3; weak D call: TRBD2 (6 bases). Germline CDR1 LGHNA, CDR2 YNFKEQ. V lost 1 base to trimming and J lost 0 bases, with 29 bases between them. The CDR3 is 22 amino acids. The CDR3 region is CASSQVFGAPRTKVKSTDTQYF. In nucleotides, the CDR3 is TGTGCCAGCAGCCAAGTATTCGGGGCTCCCAGGACTAAAGTAAAAAGCACAGATACGCAGTATTTT.

This clonotype has more than one count but fewer than ten. This chain uses TRBV3-1 with TRBJ1-2, with a weak D call TRBD1 (5 bases). This CDR3 contains 17 residues. Germline V lookup: CDR1 LGHDT, CDR2 YNNKEL (reference sequence). V gave up 2 bases and J gave up 0 bases, with 16 bases separating them. The CDR3 bases are TGTGCCAGCAGCCAACTTCCCTTCAGGACAACTAACTATGGCTACACCTTC. It codes for CASSQLPFRTTNYGYTF.

This clonotype showed up just a few times. V usage is TRBV30 and J usage is TRBJ1-1; a possible D gene is TRBD1 (5 bases). Trimming removed 1 base from V and 2 bases from J, with 8 bases in between. Germline V gene sequence: CDR1 GTSNPN, CDR2 SVGIG (reference sequence). CDR3 length equals 13 residues. This CDR3 is CAWSAQGNTEAFF. Written as DNA, the CDR3 is TGTGCCTGGAGTGCTCAGGGAAACACTGAAGCTTTCTTT.

The chain links TRBV5-1 to TRBJ2-5; tentatively, D is TRBD1 (5 bases). Germline V CDR1 and CDR2: SGHRS, YFSETQ. CDR3 size: 14 residues. V dropped 4 bases and J dropped 2 bases, with 12 bases sitting between them. The CDR3 is CASSPRQRQETQYF. CDR3 DNA sequence: TGCGCCAGCAGCCCGCGACAGAGACAAGAGACCCAGTACTTC.

Many counts were recorded for this clonotype. The gene calls are TRBV5-1 and TRBJ1-5; 9 bases line up with TRBD1. The CDR3 is made up of 17 amino acids. V was pared by 7 bases and J by 0 bases, with 11 bases of the junction left unmatched. The germline V gene encodes CDR1 SGHRS and CDR2 YFSETQ. The CDR3 loop is CASAPGTGTYSNQPQHF. The CDR3 nucleotides read TGCGCCAGCGCCCCCGGGACAGGGACGTATAGCAATCAGCCCCAGCATTTT.

A few counts support this clonotype. The V and J genes are TRBV7-2 and TRBJ1-1; D remains ambiguous. Germline V lookup: CDR1 SGHTA, CDR2 FQGNSA. Trimming took 0 bases from V and 4 from J, leaving 15 bases between them. This CDR3 has 16 amino acids. The CDR3 bases are TGTGCCAGCAGCTTAGCTTGGGATCGTTGGGGCACTGAAGCTTTCTTT. This encodes CASSLAWDRWGTEAFF.